This passage covers 9 T cell receptor beta chains from one sample sequenced in a study of patients and donors after allogeneic stem cell transplantation. TCRdb used MiXCR to reprocess the RT-PCR reads, holding one entry per CDR3 protein. The sample carries over 130,000 distinct CDR3 sequences, roughly two fifths recorded once. Specimen: blood, either unsorted or a sorted T cell fraction (not recorded which). These receptors all come from a human donor who was either an allogeneic HSCT recipient or a stem cell or donor lymphocyte infusion donor (not recorded which). It is not recorded whose cells these are; they may come from a transplant donor.

The CDR3 bases are TGTGCCAGCACCTCCTCGGGGCGCAGATACAATCAGCCCCAGCATTTT. This sequence encodes CASTSSGRRYNQPQHF. V is TRBV12-3 or TRBV12-4 and J is TRBJ1-5; maybe TRBD1 (5 bases). The germline V and J ends were trimmed by 7 bases and 3 bases, with 19 bases remaining between them. CDR3 length: 16 residues.

The J gene is TRBJ2-3, the V gene TRBV3-1; no firm D call. The germline V gene has CDR1 LGHDT and CDR2 YNNKEL (reference sequence). V was clipped by 6 bases and J by 4 bases, with 11 bases between them. This CDR3 has 13 residues. CDR3 loop: CASRDGLADTQYF. Here the CDR3 DNA reads TGTGCCAGCAGGGACGGGCTCGCAGATACGCAGTATTTT.

The genes are TRBV11-1 and TRBJ1-1; D unclear. From germline, CDR1 is SGHAT and CDR2 FQDESV (reference sequence). The V and J ends lost 6 bases and 2 bases respectively, with 10 bases between them. CDR3 size: 13 residues. The CDR3 DNA follows: TGTGCCAGCAGGGCGGAGATTAACACTGAAGCTTTCTTT. It yields the protein CASRAEINTEAFF.

The chain joins TRBV5-1 to TRBJ2-7; 8 positions agree with TRBD1. V shed 1 base, J shed 5 bases, and the junction held 8 bases outside the gene matches. The CDR3 consists of 15 residues. CDR1 is SGHRS, CDR2 YFSETQ, per germline. CDR3 in DNA: TGCGCCAGCAGCTTGACCCGGACAGGGTTCAACGAGCAGTACTTC. Translated: CASSLTRTGFNEQYF.

The chain combines TRBV4-3 with TRBJ2-7; 9 nucleotides line up with TRBD1. The CDR3 is made up of 15 amino acids. Germline values: CDR1 LGHNA, CDR2 YSLEER. Trimming removed 0 bases from V and 4 bases from J; junction bases left unmatched: 4. The CDR3 loop reads CASSQELGQGYEQYF. The CDR3 DNA is TGCGCCAGCAGCCAAGAATTGGGACAGGGATACGAGCAGTACTTC.

The genes are TRBV7-9 and TRBJ1-4, with 8 bases lining up with TRBD1. The trim removed 5 bases at V and 8 bases at J, leaving 10 bases unmatched. Germline V CDR1 and CDR2: SEHNR, FQNEAQ (reference sequence). This CDR3 is built from 15 residues. The CDR3 sequence: CASSKQGGYDEKLFF. The CDR3 coding sequence is TGTGCCAGCAGCAAACAGGGGGGTTACGACGAAAAACTGTTTTTT. Supplemented by reference TRBV7-9 and TRBJ1-4, the full variable domain reads DTGVSQNPRHKITKRGQNVTFRCDPISEHNRLYWYRQTLGQGPEFLTYFQNEAQLEKSRLLSDRFSAERPKGSFSTLEIQRTEQGDSAMYLCASSKQGGYDEKLFFGSGTQLSVL.

CDR3 amino acids: CSAEGTGTEAFF. For the CDR3, the DNA is TGCAGTGCTGAAGGGACAGGGACTGAAGCTTTCTTT. The rearrangement links TRBV20-1 to TRBJ1-1; 9 bases fit TRBD1. The length of the CDR3 is 12 residues. V was clipped by 5 bases and J by 5 bases; unmatched bases: 3. Per the germline V gene, CDR1 is DFQATT and CDR2 is SNEGSKA (reference sequence).

V is TRBV4-2 and J is TRBJ2-7; 10 nucleotides line up with TRBD2. V lost 1 base and J lost 3; bases outside the gene matches: 3. CDR3 length equals 15 residues. The V gene's germline CDR1 is LGHNA and CDR2 YNFKEQ. The DNA for the CDR3 is TGTGCCAGCAGCCAAGTTCGACTAGCGGGCTACGAGCAGTACTTC. It encodes CASSQVRLAGYEQYF.

The DNA for the CDR3 is TGTGCCAGCAGCCGGACGACCTCGAACACCGGGGAGCTGTTTTTT. It encodes CASSRTTSNTGELFF. The chain employs TRBV12-3 or TRBV12-4 and TRBJ2-2; D unresolved. The CDR3 sequence is 15 residues long. Trimming took off 6 bases at V and 0 bases at J, with 11 bases between the two ends.